This is a list of T cell receptor beta chains from one sample in a study of shared clonotypes between healthy human individuals. TCRdb's table, derived via immunoSEQ multiplex PCR, lists solely in-frame clones and lacks some. The sample comprises 2 million or so clones, approximately 95% of which are singletons, and around 1.1% rests with the top ten. The sample consisted of naive CD8+ T cells sorted from blood. These receptors came from a man aged 18 to 35 in good health. CDR3s include the opening cysteine and the closing phenylalanine or tryptophan. The order of the fields is J gene, D gene, clone size, V gene, CDR3 DNA, CDR3 protein. A D gene is named only where the DNA matches it firmly. Clone size is given for some rows only: seen once, a few or many times, or a class if the clone is expanded.

TRBJ2-7	TRBD2	NA	TRBV6-6	TGTGCCAGCAGTTACTACGGGACTAGCGGCTACGAGCAGTACTTC	CASSYYGTSGYEQYF
TRBJ2-3	NA	NA	TRBV30	TGTGCCTTAGGAGATACGCAGTATTTT	CALGDTQYF
TRBJ2-3	NA	NA	TRBV4-2	TGTGCCAGCAGCCAAGTAGGAGGGGTTCGGACAGATACGCAGTATTTT	CASSQVGGVRTDTQYF
TRBJ2-1	NA	NA	TRBV7-3	TGTGCCAGCAGCTTAAACCCGAGCTCCTACAATGAGCAGTTCTTC	CASSLNPSSYNEQFF
TRBJ2-3	TRBD2	once	TRBV29-1	TGCAGCGTTGATTACCCGGGACTAGCGCGGTCGGATACGCAGTATTTT	CSVDYPGLARSDTQYF
TRBJ1-4	TRBD1	NA	TRBV27	TGTGCCAGCAGTTCGGGCCGGACAGGTTATAATGAAAAACTGTTTTTT	CASSSGRTGYNEKLFF
TRBJ2-7	NA	NA	TRBV15	TGTGCCACCAGCAGACCCCCCGGCGACAAATCCTACGAGCAGTACTTC	CATSRPPGDKSYEQYF
TRBJ1-1	NA	NA	TRBV7-9	TGTGCCAGCAGCTTGGGTAGGGGTGATACGACTGAAGCTTTCTTT	CASSLGRGDTTEAFF
TRBJ2-3	NA	NA	TRBV4-1	TGCGCCAGCAGCTCACTCCGGGGTGGATCGGGAGATACGCAGTATTTT	CASSSLRGGSGDTQYF
TRBJ2-3	NA	NA	TRBV5-6	TGTGCCAGCAGAATGTTTTACGGCACAGATACGCAGTATTTT	CASRMFYGTDTQYF
TRBJ2-1	NA	once	TRBV7-9	TGTGCCAGCAGCCTCTACCAAGGCTTCAATGAGCAGTTCTTC	CASSLYQGFNEQFF
TRBJ1-2	TRBD1	few	TRBV15	TGTGCCACCAGCAGAGTGGGGACAGGGGATGGCTACACCTTC	CATSRVGTGDGYTF
TRBJ2-2	NA	NA	TRBV28	TGTGCCAGCAGTTTCAACGGCGGGGAGCTGTTTTTT	CASSFNGGELFF
TRBJ1-3	NA	NA	TRBV7-8	TGTGCCAGCAGCTCCTTGGGGTCTGGAAACACCATATATTTT	CASSSLGSGNTIYF
TRBJ1-4	TRBD1	NA	TRBV27	TGTGCCAGCACAGGGGGGGATGAAAAACTGTTTTTT	CASTGGDEKLFF
TRBJ2-7	TRBD1	NA	TRBV7-2	TGTGCCAGCAGCGACCACAGGGGGCGACAGACCTACGAGCAGTACTTC	CASSDHRGRQTYEQYF
TRBJ2-1	TRBD2	NA	TRBV5-4	TGTGCCAGCAGCTTGGGAACGCGACTAGCTCCCCAAAGCTCCTACAATGAGCAGTTCTTC	CASSLGTRLAPQSSYNEQFF
TRBJ1-1	NA	many	TRBV30	TGTGCCTGGAGTCTGGGGGTGGCTATGGAAGCTTTCTTT	CAWSLGVAMEAFF
TRBJ1-2	NA	NA	TRBV5-6	TGTGCCAGCAGCTTGGCCTTGGCACCTAACTATGGCTACACCTTC	CASSLALAPNYGYTF
TRBJ1-1	NA	NA	TRBV7-6	TGTGCCAGCAGCTTCCAGCCGAACACTGAAGCTTTCTTT	CASSFQPNTEAFF
TRBJ2-3	TRBD1	NA	TRBV2	TGTGCCAGCACCGAACCGGGACAGGGTTTGTATTTT	CASTEPGQGLYF
TRBJ1-2	NA	NA	TRBV10-2	TGCGCCAGCAGTGAGTTCGGACAGAATCCTAACTATGGCTACACCTTC	CASSEFGQNPNYGYTF
TRBJ1-2	NA	NA	TRBV4-2	TGTGCCAGCAGCCAAGGAAGAGGGGCGGACTATGGCTACACCTTC	CASSQGRGADYGYTF
TRBJ2-7	NA	NA	TRBV2	TGTGCCAGCAGTGAAGCCGGGACCTACGAGCAGTACTTC	CASSEAGTYEQYF
TRBJ2-1	TRBD2	once	TRBV10-3	TGTGCCATCAGTTCCTCCTCGGGCGGGAGGGAGTGGAATGAGCAGTTCTTC	CAISSSSGGREWNEQFF
TRBJ1-2	NA	NA	TRBV6-5	TGTGCCAGCAGGGGGGCTAACTATGGCTACACCTTC	CASRGANYGYTF
TRBJ1-1	NA	NA	TRBV4-1	TGCGCCAGCAGCCCCACAGCAACACCTGAAGCTTTCTTT	CASSPTATPEAFF
TRBJ2-5	TRBD2	once	TRBV7-6	TGTGCCAGCAGCTTGCTAGCGGAACAAGAGACCCAGTACTTC	CASSLLAEQETQYF
TRBJ2-5	TRBD2	NA	TRBV2	TGTGCCAGCAGTGGCGGGACTAGCGGGAGAGAGACCCAGTACTTC	CASSGGTSGRETQYF
TRBJ2-3	NA	NA	TRBV28	TGTGCCAGCAGGCTACAGGGCTTAGATACGCAGTATTTT	CASRLQGLDTQYF
TRBJ1-2	NA	NA	TRBV14	TGTGCCAGCAGCCCGGACACGGTTCTGTGGGGCTACACCTTC	CASSPDTVLWGYTF
TRBJ2-2	NA	NA	TRBV4-1	TGCGCCAGCAGCCACCGGACTGGGAACACCGGGGAGCTGTTTTTT	CASSHRTGNTGELFF
TRBJ1-2	NA	NA	TRBV19	TGTGCCAGTAGCCCCCCCCCGGCTCCGGGCTATGGCTACACCTTC	CASSPPPAPGYGYTF
TRBJ2-7	TRBD1	NA	TRBV7-8	TGTGCCAGCAGCTTAGGCCCTACAGGGGTCTACGAGCAGTACTTC	CASSLGPTGVYEQYF
TRBJ2-5	NA	NA	TRBV5-1	TGCGCCAGCACCATTTTCCCGGGACGCCTAGAAGAGACCCAGTACTTC	CASTIFPGRLEETQYF
TRBJ2-7	NA	NA	TRBV28	TGTGCCAGCACCGCCACAGGGAGTATCAACGAGCAGTACTTC	CASTATGSINEQYF
TRBJ2-7	TRBD2	NA	TRBV7-8	TGTGCCAGCAGCTCGGCGACTAGCGGGTACGAGCAGTACTTC	CASSSATSGYEQYF
TRBJ1-4	NA	NA	TRBV13	TGTGCCAGCAGCTCCGGGGGCGCTAATGAAAAACTGTTTTTT	CASSSGGANEKLFF
TRBJ1-2	NA	NA	TRBV6-1	TGTGCCAGCAGTGAAGCGCTTCGGGGGATGCTTAACTATGGCTACACCTTC	CASSEALRGMLNYGYTF
TRBJ2-6	NA	once	TRBV7-6	TGTGCCAGCAGGCCATCTGGGGCCAACGTCCTGACTTTC	CASRPSGANVLTF
TRBJ1-6	NA	NA	TRBV7-2	TGTGCCAGCAGCCCATTGGAGAGCTCCTATAATTCACCCCTCCACTTT	CASSPLESSYNSPLHF
TRBJ2-5	TRBD2	NA	TRBV13	TGTGCCAGCAGCTTAGGGCCTAGCGGGGAGCAAGAGACCCAGTACTTC	CASSLGPSGEQETQYF
TRBJ2-7	TRBD2	NA	TRBV4-2	TGTGCCAGCAGCCCGGGACTAGCGGATTACGAGCAGTACTTC	CASSPGLADYEQYF
TRBJ2-7	NA	NA	TRBV4-1	TGCGCCAGCAGCCAAACACCGGCCTACGAGCAGTACTTC	CASSQTPAYEQYF
TRBJ1-2	NA	NA	TRBV29-1	TGCAGCGTTGTGTTTGAGGCGGGTATGAACTATGGCTACACCTTC	CSVVFEAGMNYGYTF
TRBJ1-2	NA	NA	TRBV6-5	TGTGCCAGCAGTCCGGACGGAAACTATGGCTACACCTTC	CASSPDGNYGYTF
TRBJ2-3	NA	NA	TRBV18	TGTGCCAGCTCAGCTGGGGGTCCCACAGATACGCAGTATTTT	CASSAGGPTDTQYF
TRBJ2-5	NA	once	TRBV6-1	TGTGCCAGCAGTGAAGCAGAGATCCAAGAGACCCAGTACTTC	CASSEAEIQETQYF
TRBJ2-5	TRBD1	NA	TRBV29-1	TGCAGCGCTCCCGGACAGGGCCAAGAGACCCAGTACTTC	CSAPGQGQETQYF
TRBJ2-1	NA	NA	TRBV11-2	TGTGCCAGCAGCTTAGTTGGCAATGAGCAGTTCTTC	CASSLVGNEQFF
TRBJ2-7	NA	NA	TRBV11-2	TGTGCCAGCAGCTTGGGGCAGTACGAGCAGTACTTC	CASSLGQYEQYF
TRBJ1-2	NA	once	TRBV6-5	TGTGCCAGCAGTTACTCTGGGACGGACTATGGCTACACCTTC	CASSYSGTDYGYTF
TRBJ1-5	TRBD1	NA	TRBV7-9	TGTGCCAGCAGCCCGGGACAGGGTTCTCAGCCCCAGCATTTT	CASSPGQGSQPQHF
TRBJ2-2	NA	NA	TRBV5-6	TGTGCCAGCAGCTTGGTTAGAAACACCGGGGAGCTGTTTTTT	CASSLVRNTGELFF